This T cell receptor (beta chain) originates from a study of control samples from healthy donors and cancer patients. Clones were sequenced by immunoSEQ multiplex PCR, and TCRdb holds only the in-frame ones, with some missing. Among 70,000 to 90,000 clones, roughly 93% were seen once, and the ten largest hold about 5%. In germline, CDR1 is SEHNR, CDR2 FQNEAQ (reference sequence). The CDR3 has 14 amino acids. The chain recombines TRBV7-9 with TRBJ2-5; D is ambiguous. The J call could be wrong; TRBJ2-7 is a better fit for the DNA end. The TCR sequence derives from a woman younger than 30 in good health. The sample comprised blood. Written as DNA, the CDR3 is TGTGCCAGCAGCTTAGTCGCCGGCTCCTACGAGCAGTACTTC. It yields the protein CASSLVAGSYEQYF.